This TCR beta chain was obtained from a study of blood T cells in healthy people across ages. This clonotype has a count of ten or more. Next came a second PCR, run for 7 to 11 cycles, which used a sample-barcoded 5' primer along with a J-beta primer mix. Using its own MiXCR run on the 5' RACE reads, TCRdb lists one record per CDR3 protein. The data show more than 800,000 distinct CDR3 sequences, about 30% seen once. CDR1 and CDR2 from the germline V gene are SGHTA and FQGNSA. Trimming stripped 1 base from V and 6 bases from J, with 8 bases between. The CDR3 spans 13 residues. The material sequenced was blood. The gene calls are TRBV7-2 and TRBJ2-3, with a tentative D call TRBD2 (6 bases). The TCR sequence derives from a woman older than 75 in good health. CDR3 nucleotides: TGTGCCAGCAGCTTAGGGGGGAGGGATACGCAGTATTTT. It translates to CASSLGGRDTQYF.